This TCR beta chain was recorded in a study of identical twins. TCRdb recomputed calls from the 5' RACE reads with MiXCR, one row per CDR3 protein. The sample includes 450,000 to 500,000 distinct CDR3 sequences, around 15% seen only once; the top ten take approximately 1%. V lost 4 bases and J 9 bases, leaving 16 bases between the germline ends. The CDR3 is 15 amino acids. Germline V gives CDR1 MNHNS, CDR2 SASEGT. As regards this clonotype: Its antigen is not identified.

Findings and limits, study-wide: Zero-insertion results could be subject to partial confounding by invariant MAIT and iNKT cells.

The sample was also reused in another study, on yellow fever vaccine responses in identical twins. That work states: Among the twins, the vaccine T cell response reportedly seemed partly convergent and partly personalized.

The chain carries TRBV6-1 and TRBJ1-6, with D perhaps matching TRBD1 (5 bases). Sample: CD4+ T cells sorted from blood. The sequence came from a woman aged 18-29 years in good health. The CDR3: CASSVEGRSGSPLHF. The CDR3 DNA reads as TGTGCCAGCAGTGTCGAGGGGAGAAGCGGTTCACCCCTCCACTTT.